The 11 T cell receptor beta chains given below trace back to one sample, sequenced in a study of T cell repertoires in ileal Crohn's disease. Clones were read by immunoSEQ multiplex PCR, and TCRdb kept only the in-frame ones, dropping some. The table has 7,000 to 9,500 clones, 90% to 97% seen once. Sequenced sample: ileal tissue. The receptors originated from an adult with Crohn's disease.

This sequence joins TRBV29-1 and TRBJ1-2; D remains ambiguous. The germline gives CDR1 SQVTM, CDR2 ANQGSEA. The CDR3 totals 12 residues. V was trimmed by 3 bases and J by 7 bases, leaving 12 bases between them. CDR3 sequence (DNA): TGCAGCGTTGACGGGATACAAGGTGGCTACACCTTC. Amino acids: CSVDGIQGGYTF.

The chain couples TRBV18 to TRBJ1-1; D may be TRBD1 (5 bases). The CDR3 spans 14 residues. The germline V and J ends were trimmed by 2 bases and 4 bases, with 11 bases remaining between them. Germline loops: CDR1 KGHSH, CDR2 LQKENI. The CDR3 sequence is CASSPKGMGTEAFF. The DNA for the CDR3 is TGTGCCAGCTCACCAAAGGGGATGGGCACTGAAGCTTTCTTT.

The chain joins TRBV18 to TRBJ2-3, with TRBD1 matching over 7 bases. The CDR3 sequence is 16 residues long. The V gene end was trimmed by 6 bases and the J gene end by 0 bases; junction bases not matched to a gene: 9. Germline-derived CDR1 and CDR2 are KGHSH and LQKENI. The CDR3 region has the DNA TGTGCCAGCTCTCCCCGGACAGGCTCTAGCACAGATACGCAGTATTTT. Translating gives CASSPRTGSSTDTQYF.

The chain has TRBV14 and TRBJ2-3, with D unclear. The CDR3 has 11 amino acids. V was pared by 9 bases and J by 6 bases, with 10 bases between. Germline V gene data show CDR1 as SGHDN and CDR2 as FVKESK. The CDR3 loop is CARLSSDTQYF. CDR3 sequence (DNA): TGTGCCAGGCTAAGTAGTGATACGCAGTATTTT. The full variable domain, in which reference TRBV14 and TRBJ2-3 provide the parts outside the CDR3, is EAGVTQFPSHSVIEKGQTVTLRCDPISGHDNLYWYRRVMGKEIKFLLHFVKESKQDESGMPNNRFLAERTGGTYSTLKVQPAELEDSGVYFCARLSSDTQYFGPGTRLTVL.

The rearrangement uses TRBV7-8 and TRBJ2-7; weak D call: TRBD1 (6 bases). Trimming removed 2 bases at V and 0 bases at J, with 20 bases between. The germline CDR1 and CDR2 sequences are SGHVS and FQNEAQ. This CDR3 is 18 amino acids long. The CDR3 region is CASSLSKGIGQPSYEQYF. The CDR3 DNA reads as TGTGCCAGCAGCTTATCAAAAGGAATTGGACAGCCCTCCTACGAGCAGTACTTC.

The chain joins TRBV7-3 to TRBJ1-3; D ambiguous. V shed 5 bases and J shed 1 base, with 9 bases lying between them. Per germline, CDR1 SGHTA and CDR2 FQGTGA. The CDR3 is made up of 14 amino acids. CDR3 region: CASSPDSSGNTIYF. Written as DNA, the CDR3 is TGTGCCAGCAGCCCAGACTCTTCTGGAAACACCATATATTTT.

The chain has TRBV30 and TRBJ1-6, with 7 bases aligning to TRBD1. With V trimmed by 2 bases and J by 6 bases, 4 bases remained unmatched. This CDR3 has 14 residues. Looked up from germline, CDR1 is GTSNPN and CDR2 is SVGIG (reference sequence). The CDR3 DNA reads TGTGCCTGGAGTCAGGGGGACCGTAATTCACCCCTCCACTTT. Translating it yields CAWSQGDRNSPLHF.

The J gene is TRBJ2-7, the V gene TRBV18; 10 bases map to TRBD1. V trimming: 6 bases; J trimming: 5 bases; junction bases outside the gene matches: 10. The germline CDR1 and CDR2 sequences are KGHSH and LQKENI. The CDR3 runs to 15 residues. CDR3 bases: TGTGCCAGCTCCCCTAAGACAGGGGGCAAAAACGAGCAGTACTTC. This codes for CASSPKTGGKNEQYF.

V usage is TRBV28 and J usage is TRBJ1-2, with 7 nucleotides matching TRBD1. The length of the CDR3 is 15 residues. Germline CDR1 reads MDHEN; CDR2 reads SYDVKM. Trimming removed 6 bases from V and 0 bases from J; junction bases left unmatched: 7. As DNA, the CDR3 is TGTGCCAGCAGACCAACAGGGGAGCCTAACTATGGCTACACCTTC. Protein product: CASRPTGEPNYGYTF.

The chain uses TRBV6-5 and TRBJ2-1; 9 positions match TRBD1. V was pared by 8 bases and J by 5 bases, with 10 bases of the junction left unmatched. This CDR3 comprises 15 residues. Germline V gene lookup returns CDR1 MNHEY and CDR2 SVGAGI. The CDR3 loop reads CASRTSGQGDNEQFF. CDR3 DNA sequence: TGTGCCAGCCGAACATCGGGACAGGGTGACAATGAGCAGTTCTTC.

V usage is TRBV4-2 and J usage is TRBJ1-5; tentatively, D is TRBD1 (5 bases). The germline CDR1 and CDR2 sequences are LGHNA and YNFKEQ. The CDR3 spans 17 residues. Trimming pared 3 bases from V and 3 bases from J, leaving 18 bases between. CDR3 nucleotides: TGTGCCAGCAGCCAGGTGGGAGGCGGCAGGGTCAATCAGCCCCAGCATTTT. Translating gives CASSQVGGGRVNQPQHF.